Below, 9 T cell receptor beta chains from the same sample are listed, as sequenced in a study of memory CD4+ T cells and cytomegalovirus serostatus. Single viable CD3+CD4+CD8-CD45RO+ cells were sorted as the memory CD4+ T cells. Some clones are missing from TCRdb's copy, which holds only in-frame ones; the method was immunoSEQ multiplex PCR. The table lists 30,000 to 50,000 clones, roughly 78% of them singletons. The sequenced sample was memory CD4+ T cells from blood. All receptors derive from an adult in good health and CMV-seronegative.

In this sample, this clone turned up a few times. V usage is TRBV15 and J usage is TRBJ1-1; TRBD1 might be the D (5 bases). Germline V gene data show CDR1 as LNHNV and CDR2 as YYDKDF (reference sequence). The length of the CDR3 is 15 residues. Trimming cost V 3 bases and J 1 base, with 12 bases left between them. The CDR3 sequence is CATSRRRGENTEAFF. CDR3 bases: TGTGCCACCAGCAGGCGACGGGGGGAGAACACTGAAGCTTTCTTT.

This sequence joins TRBV7-6 and TRBJ2-5; no definite D call. This CDR3 has 12 residues. V shed 2 bases and J shed 1 base, with 2 bases lying between them. Germline assignment: CDR1 SGHVS and CDR2 FNYEAQ. The CDR3 is CASSLPQETQYF. CDR3 sequence (DNA): TGTGCCAGCAGCTTACCCCAAGAGACCCAGTACTTC.

This clone showed up just a few times. The rearrangement joins TRBV29-1 to TRBJ1-1; possible D gene TRBD1, 5 bases. Per germline, CDR1 SQVTM and CDR2 ANQGSEA. V lost 2 bases to trimming and J lost 5 bases, with 15 bases between them. There are 14 residues in the CDR3. DNA for the CDR3: TGCAGCGTTGAATCCCCTCTCAGGGAAACTGAAGCTTTCTTT. It translates to CSVESPLRETEAFF.

CDR3 sequence reads: CASSQGDRAFSGNTIYF. CDR3 sequence (DNA): TGTGCCAGCAGCCAAGGGGACAGGGCCTTCTCTGGAAACACCATATATTTT. The chain has TRBV14 and TRBJ1-3; 9 nucleotides align to TRBD1. V shed 1 base and J 0 bases; nucleotides not matched to a gene: 4. CDR1 and CDR2 from the germline V gene are SGHDN and FVKESK. CDR3 length equals 17 residues. Drawing the rest from reference TRBV14 and TRBJ1-3, the complete variable domain is EAGVTQFPSHSVIEKGQTVTLRCDPISGHDNLYWYRRVMGKEIKFLLHFVKESKQDESGMPNNRFLAERTGGTYSTLKVQPAELEDSGVYFCASSQGDRAFSGNTIYFGEGSWLTVV.

This clone appeared once. This chain joins TRBV5-4 and TRBJ2-7, with 7 positions matching TRBD1. The CDR3 totals 13 residues. The germline gives CDR1 SGHNT, CDR2 YYREEE (reference sequence). With V trimmed by 4 bases and J by 4 bases, 5 bases remained unmatched. The CDR3 reads CASSPGQQYEQYF. The CDR3 DNA follows: TGTGCCAGCAGCCCGGGACAGCAATACGAGCAGTACTTC.

This chain links TRBV19 with TRBJ1-5; 11 bases are shared with TRBD1. CDR1 LNHDA and CDR2 SQIVND come from the germline V gene (reference sequence). The V gene end was trimmed by 6 bases and the J gene end by 6 bases; junction bases not matched to a gene: 10. The CDR3 loop spans 16 amino acids. The CDR3 coding sequence is TGTGCCAGTAGACCGCCGGGACAGGGGGACGGTCAGCCCCAGCATTTT. It specifies CASRPPGQGDGQPQHF.

In this sample, this clone turned up once. The V gene is TRBV5-6, the J gene TRBJ2-1, with no clear D. Germline V gives CDR1 SGHDT, CDR2 YYEEEE. This CDR3 comprises 15 residues. The V end was cut by 2 bases, the J end by 8 bases, with 17 bases between. The CDR3 nucleotides read TGTGCCAGCAGCTTAGACCCCCGCCCATTGCATGAGCAGTTCTTC. It specifies CASSLDPRPLHEQFF. Combining the CDR3 with reference TRBV5-6 and TRBJ2-1 gives the whole variable domain DAGVTQSPTHLIKTRGQQVTLRCSPKSGHDTVSWYQQALGQGPQFIFQYYEEEERQRGNFPDRFSGHQFPNYSSELNVNALLLGDSALYLCASSLDPRPLHEQFFGPGTRLTVL.

This chain uses TRBV7-2 with TRBJ2-7; 7 positions agree with TRBD2. With 2 bases clipped from V and 7 bases from J, the junction kept 8 bases outside the gene matches. Germline assignment: CDR1 SGHTA and CDR2 FQGNSA. The CDR3 runs 14 residues. Written as DNA, the CDR3 is TGTGCCAGCAGCTTAAGACGAAGGGAGGGGGAGCAGTACTTC. It specifies CASSLRRREGEQYF. The complete variable domain, with remaining parts taken from reference TRBV7-2 and TRBJ2-7, reads GAGVSQSPSNKVTEKGKDVELRCDPISGHTALYWYRQSLGQGLEFLIYFQGNSAPDKSGLPSDRFSAERTGGSVSTLTIQRTQQEDSAVYLCASSLRRREGEQYFGPGTRLTVT.

The chain combines TRBV9 with TRBJ1-4; 7 nucleotides line up with TRBD1. This CDR3 is built from 15 residues. Losses at the gene ends were 4 bases for V and 8 bases for J; bases not matched to a gene: 11. Germline CDR1 reads SGDLS; CDR2 reads YYNGEE. The CDR3 nucleotides read TGTGCCAGCAGCATTTCAACAGGGGAGGGAGAAAAACTGTTTTTT. This encodes CASSISTGEGEKLFF.